Listed below are T cell receptor beta chains from one sample, sequenced in a study of T cells after posttransplantation cyclophosphamide. Repertoires were generated with immunoSEQ multiplex PCR, while TCRdb's copy carries only in-frame clones and drops some. Altogether 35,000 to 50,000 clones are present, 80% to 95% being singletons, with the ten largest covering under 3%. The source was PBMCs, collected 62 days after allogeneic stem cell transplant with posttransplant cyclophosphamide. These receptors were taken from a male patient between 60 and 69 years old who received an allogeneic stem cell transplant from a related donor and was CMV-positive. Some T cells here may be from the graft donor. Both conserved end residues are part of each CDR3. Each record gives: V gene, J gene, clone size, D gene, CDR3 protein, CDR3 DNA. D genes are given only for firm matches. Size is omitted from some rows. Given values are once, few, many or a class for expanded clones.

>TRBV27|TRBJ2-7|few|TRBD1
CASREQGKGVPYEQYF
TGTGCCAGCAGAGAACAGGGGAAGGGAGTCCCCTACGAGCAGTACTTC
>TRBV7-9|TRBJ1-3|NA|NA
CASSLKATPQGYSGNTIYF
TGTGCCAGCAGCTTAAAAGCGACCCCCCAGGGATATTCTGGAAACACCATATATTTT
>TRBV10-3|TRBJ1-1|NA|TRBD1
CATLGQGANTEAFF
TGTGCCACCTTGGGACAGGGGGCGAATACTGAAGCTTTCTTT
>TRBV6-5|TRBJ1-6|NA|NA
CATRQVYNSPLHF
TGTGCCACAAGACAGGTGTATAATTCACCCCTCCACTTT
>TRBV4-2|TRBJ2-5|NA|NA
CASSQVKRGFDFRTQYF
TGTGCCAGCAGCCAAGTCAAACGGGGATTTGACTTCCGTACCCAGTACTTC
>TRBV28|TRBJ1-5|NA|TRBD1
CASYPTGQGGQPQHF
TGTGCCAGCTACCCCACGGGACAGGGAGGCCAGCCCCAGCATTTT
>TRBV4-2|TRBJ1-1|NA|NA
CASSRGTGQNTEAFF
TGTGCCAGCAGCCGGGGGACGGGACAAAACACTGAAGCTTTCTTT
>TRBV30|TRBJ1-2|NA|NA
CAWSVGGRTRLTF
TGTGCCTGGAGTGTGGGGGGGAGGACGAGGCTCACCTTC
>TRBV6-4|TRBJ2-1|NA|NA
CASGSGSYNEQFF
TGTGCCAGCGGTAGCGGCTCCTACAATGAGCAGTTCTTC
>TRBV7-9|TRBJ1-1|NA|NA
CASSNEAGTEAFF
TGTGCTAGCAGTAACGAAGCGGGCACTGAAGCTTTCTTT
>TRBV15|TRBJ1-1|NA|NA
CATSRDVQGPNTEAFF
TGTGCCACCAGCAGAGATGTTCAGGGCCCGAACACTGAAGCTTTCTTT
>TRBV5-6|TRBJ2-1|NA|TRBD2
CASSRWRLAGEQFF
TGTGCCAGCAGCCGCTGGAGGCTAGCGGGGGAGCAGTTCTTC
>TRBV27|TRBJ1-5|once|NA
CASSHRDGSGQPQHF
TGTGCCAGCAGTCACAGGGATGGGTCGGGTCAGCCCCAGCATTTT
>TRBV9|TRBJ2-1|few|NA
CASSPGVLGGNEQFF
TGTGCCAGCAGCCCGGGGGTACTAGGCGGGAATGAGCAGTTCTTC
>TRBV27|TRBJ1-6|NA|NA
CASSLVPLQVSPLHF
TGTGCCAGCAGTTTAGTCCCCCTCCAGGTTTCCCCCCTCCACTTT
>TRBV30|TRBJ1-3|NA|NA
CAWTGAFSGNTIYF
TGTGCCTGGACAGGGGCCTTCTCTGGAAACACCATATATTTT
>TRBV19|TRBJ1-6|NA|TRBD1
CASSEGAGSPLHF
TGTGCCAGTAGTGAGGGGGCAGGATCACCCCTCCACTTT
>TRBV18|TRBJ2-5|NA|NA
CASSRTREETQYF
TGTGCCAGCTCCCGGACACGTGAGGAGACCCAGTACTTC
>TRBV11-2|TRBJ1-1|once|NA
CASSLESNTEAFF
TGTGCCAGCAGCTTAGAGAGTAACACTGAAGCTTTCTTT
>TRBV30|TRBJ1-5|NA|NA
CAWSVQSGNQPQHF
TGTGCCTGGAGTGTACAGTCGGGAAATCAGCCCCAGCATTTT
>TRBV30|TRBJ2-2|NA|NA
CAWSIRSETGELFF
TGTGCCTGGAGTATAAGAAGTGAGACCGGGGAGCTGTTTTTT
>TRBV27|TRBJ1-6|NA|NA
CASSPNSYNSPLHF
TGTGCCAGCAGTCCCAACTCCTATAATTCACCCCTCCACTTT
>TRBV5-1|TRBJ1-2|NA|TRBD1
CASRPGTGGPGGYTF
TGCGCCAGCAGACCTGGGACAGGGGGCCCGGGGGGCTACACCTTC
>TRBV7-9|TRBJ1-4|NA|NA
CASSLGVMAAGDEKLFF
TGTGCCAGCAGCTTAGGCGTTATGGCGGCGGGGGACGAAAAACTGTTTTTT
>TRBV21-1|TRBJ1-4|NA|NA
CASSQETGEKDITNEKLFF
TGTGCCAGCAGCCAGGAGACGGGGGAAAAAGATATAACTAATGAAAAACTGTTTTTT
>TRBV27|TRBJ1-1|NA|NA
CASSTYGGSRNTEAFF
TGTGCCAGCAGCACCTACGGGGGGTCTCGAAACACTGAAGCTTTCTTT
>TRBV7-9|TRBJ2-7|NA|TRBD1
CASSRTGTANEQYF
TGTGCCAGCAGCCGTACCGGGACAGCCAACGAGCAGTACTTC
>TRBV5-6|TRBJ1-2|NA|TRBD1
CASSSMDRASYTF
TGTGCCAGCAGCTCGATGGACAGGGCGAGCTACACCTTC
>TRBV15|TRBJ2-7|NA|TRBD1
CATSRVPGQGIEQYF
TGTGCCACCAGCAGAGTCCCGGGACAGGGCATCGAGCAGTACTTC
>TRBV5-8|TRBJ1-6|NA|TRBD1
CASSLPGQGNSPLHF
TGTGCCAGCAGCCTCCCCGGACAGGGAAATTCACCCCTCCACTTT
>TRBV11-2|TRBJ1-5|NA|TRBD1
CASSLEGGRGYQPQHF
TGTGCCAGCAGCTTAGAGGGCGGCAGGGGGTATCAGCCCCAGCATTTT
>TRBV5-1|TRBJ2-5|once|TRBD1
CASSPDRGETQYF
TGCGCCAGCAGCCCCGACAGGGGAGAGACCCAGTACTTC
>TRBV5-1|TRBJ1-2|few|NA
CASSRTADSNYGYTF
TGCGCCAGCAGCCGAACAGCGGACAGCAACTATGGCTACACCTTC
>TRBV6-5|TRBJ1-1|once|TRBD1
CASSYTAGTGTEAFF
TGTGCCAGCAGTTACACAGCCGGGACAGGGACTGAAGCTTTCTTT
>TRBV7-2|TRBJ1-2|NA|NA
CASSLARGGAGGYTF
TGTGCCAGCAGCTTAGCGCGGGGGGGCGCGGGTGGCTACACCTTC
>TRBV19|TRBJ2-6|NA|TRBD1
CASSIQQGASGANVLTF
TGTGCCAGTAGTATTCAGCAGGGGGCATCTGGGGCCAACGTCCTGACTTTC
>TRBV6-5|TRBJ1-4|NA|NA
CASSYSGQGSEKLFF
TGTGCCAGCAGTTACTCGGGGCAGGGAAGTGAAAAACTGTTTTTT
>TRBV6-1|TRBJ2-7|NA|NA
CASSEVAGTNYEQYF
TGTGCCAGCAGTGAAGTAGCAGGGACAAACTACGAGCAGTACTTC
>TRBV10-2|TRBJ1-1|once|NA
CASSVGDSHTEAFF
TGCGCCAGCAGTGTTGGAGATTCGCACACTGAAGCTTTCTTT
>TRBV2|TRBJ2-7|NA|TRBD1
CASSSGTGGSGQYF
TGTGCCAGCAGCTCCGGGACAGGGGGGAGCGGGCAGTACTTC
>TRBV11-2|TRBJ1-1|NA|NA
CASSPPSWSGAFF
TGTGCCAGCAGCCCACCTTCTTGGTCAGGAGCTTTCTTT
>TRBV27|TRBJ1-6|NA|NA
CASSLRLLNSPLHF
TGTGCCAGCAGTTTAAGACTCTTAAATTCACCCCTCCACTTT
>TRBV6-1|TRBJ2-1|NA|NA
CASSTETGLNEQFF
TGTGCCAGCAGTACCGAGACAGGCCTCAATGAGCAGTTCTTC
>TRBV19|TRBJ1-4|NA|NA
CASSPTGRVGEKLFF
TGTGCCAGTAGCCCCACAGGGAGGGTTGGTGAAAAACTGTTTTTT
>TRBV28|TRBJ1-1|NA|NA
CASSFFRGRSEAFF
TGTGCCAGCAGTTTCTTCCGGGGAAGGTCTGAAGCTTTCTTT
>TRBV11-2|TRBJ1-1|NA|NA
CASSLYWRGRKNTEAFF
TGTGCCAGCAGCTTATACTGGCGGGGTAGAAAGAACACTGAAGCTTTCTTT
>TRBV5-4|TRBJ2-5|NA|TRBD2
CASSRTSGGARETQYF
TGTGCCAGCAGCCGGACTAGCGGGGGGGCACGAGAGACCCAGTACTTC
>TRBV9|TRBJ2-5|once|TRBD1
CASSVGGQGKTQYF
TGTGCCAGCAGCGTAGGGGGACAGGGGAAGACCCAGTACTTC
>TRBV7-9|TRBJ1-1|few|NA
CASSLQANTEAFF
TGTGCCAGCAGCTTGCAGGCGAACACTGAAGCTTTCTTT
>TRBV7-2|TRBJ1-3|NA|NA
CASSLGPGRSGNTIYF
TGTGCCAGCAGCTTAGGTCCAGGGAGGTCTGGAAACACCATATATTTT
>TRBV25-1|TRBJ2-3|NA|TRBD2
CASRRAGGPTDTQYF
TGTGCCAGCAGAAGAGCGGGGGGGCCAACAGATACGCAGTATTTT
>TRBV5-6|TRBJ2-1|NA|TRBD1
CASSLAGGNEQFF
TGTGCCAGCAGCTTGGCAGGGGGCAATGAGCAGTTCTTC
>TRBV9|TRBJ2-1|NA|TRBD2
CASSVGTSDTEQFF
TGTGCCAGCAGCGTAGGGACTAGCGACACTGAGCAGTTCTTC
>TRBV12-5|TRBJ1-2|NA|TRBD1
CASGSETGTGWDYGYTF
TGTGCTAGTGGTTCCGAGACAGGGACGGGATGGGACTATGGCTACACCTTC
>TRBV28|TRBJ1-5|NA|NA
CASSFRDGQPQHF
TGTGCCAGCAGTTTCAGGGATGGGCAGCCCCAGCATTTT
>TRBV6-6|TRBJ1-2|NA|NA
CASDDLSGGVNYGYTF
TGTGCCAGCGACGACCTGTCGGGTGGAGTTAACTATGGCTACACCTTC
>TRBV4-1|TRBJ2-7|NA|NA
CASSPGQGSYEQYF
TGCGCCAGCAGCCCCGGGCAGGGTTCCTACGAGCAGTACTTC
>TRBV6-1|TRBJ1-6|NA|NA
CASSGQSNYNSPLHF
TGTGCCAGCTCCGGACAGAGCAACTATAATTCACCCCTCCACTTT
>TRBV18|TRBJ2-7|NA|TRBD1
CASSPSRDRTYEQYF
TGTGCCAGCTCACCTAGTCGGGACAGGACCTACGAGCAGTACTTC
>TRBV5-1|TRBJ2-3|NA|TRBD2
CASSLASIRLAGGTDTQYF
TGCGCCAGCAGCTTGGCCTCGATTCGACTAGCGGGGGGAACAGATACGCAGTATTTT